This T cell receptor (beta chain) was sequenced during a study of cytomegalovirus exposure and HLA in healthy donors. Across the whole study: A later analysis reported the 130 or so validation repertoires used the same platform as the roughly 700 first-cohort repertoires. Findings and caveats of the study: Most observed TCR sequences were rare, whereas some public TCRs were detected in many donors. Researchers catalogued about 150 TCR beta chains as cytomegalovirus-associated.

This CDR3 comprises 14 residues. V dropped 0 bases and J dropped 2 bases, with 6 bases sitting between them. The V gene's germline CDR1 is SGDLS and CDR2 YYNGEE. The method was immunoSEQ multiplex PCR; TCRdb's version includes in-frame clones alone and lacks a portion of them. The top ten clones hold under 0.85% of a sample with more than 250,000 clones, about nine tenths of them seen once. As to this clone: Antigen: not known.

The origin of this receptor is a woman aged 18-29 years in good health and CMV-seronegative. V is TRBV9 and J is TRBJ1-3; D is uncertain. Sequenced: PBMCs. CDR3 DNA sequence: TGTGCCAGCAGCGTAGACAGAACTGGAAACACCATATATTTT. Translation gives CASSVDRTGNTIYF.